The 26 T cell receptor beta chains below were found in one sample sequenced in a study of cytomegalovirus exposure and HLA in healthy donors. This PCR relied on a set of 60 Vbeta primers and 13 Jbeta primers. Some clones are missing from TCRdb's copy, which holds only in-frame ones; the method was immunoSEQ multiplex PCR. Of approximately 270,000 clones detected, 75% to 90% appear once; the ten largest clones hold more than 0.3%. Source material: PBMCs. The receptors originated from a girl under 10 years old in good health and CMV-seronegative.

The chain uses TRBV19 and TRBJ2-3; 8 bases agree with TRBD2. CDR1 is LNHDA and CDR2 is SQIVND in the germline V gene (reference sequence). This CDR3 is 15 amino acids long. Germline trimming cut 8 bases from V and 2 bases from J; bases unmatched to any gene: 9. The CDR3 spells CASSRGGPATDTQYF. Here the CDR3 DNA reads TGTGCCAGTTCCCGGGGGGGCCCAGCCACAGATACGCAGTATTTT.

V usage is TRBV10-3 and J usage is TRBJ2-7; D is possibly TRBD2 (6 bases). Germline V gene sequence: CDR1 ENHRY, CDR2 SYGVKD. V was pared by 11 bases and J by 9 bases, with 20 bases between. CDR3 size: 12 residues. Written as DNA, the CDR3 is TGTGCCGCGCCAGCGGGTGGCCTCGGGCAGTACTTC. Translated, it gives CAAPAGGLGQYF.

The V gene is TRBV29-1, the J gene TRBJ2-4; D is perhaps TRBD2 (5 bases). Germline V gene lookup returns CDR1 SQVTM and CDR2 ANQGSEA. Trimming shortened V by 6 bases and J by 6 bases, and 12 bases separated the two germline ends. The CDR3 contains 12 residues. In DNA, the CDR3 is TGCAGCGTCGAGGTCAGCGGAAACATTCAGTACTTC. Its translation is CSVEVSGNIQYF.

The chain combines TRBV5-1 with TRBJ1-6, with D possibly matching TRBD1 (5 bases). Per germline, CDR1 SGHRS and CDR2 YFSETQ. The CDR3 length is 19 residues. Trimming removed 0 bases from V and 7 bases from J, with 23 bases in between. The CDR3 bases are TGCGCCAGCAGCTTGGTAAATACGGCAGGTTCAGGGCGGAATTCACCCCTCCACTTT. The encoded protein is CASSLVNTAGSGRNSPLHF.

The chain is built from TRBV4-1 and TRBJ1-5; a possible D gene is TRBD1 (6 bases). The CDR3 contains 17 residues. Trimming left V 1 base short and J 2 bases short, with 15 bases between. The germline gives CDR1 MGHRA, CDR2 YSYEKL. Written as DNA, the CDR3 is TGCGCCAGCAGCCAAGTTTTGGGGGCGCGTGGCAATCAGCCCCAGCATTTT. Encoded protein: CASSQVLGARGNQPQHF.

V gene TRBV28 combines with J gene TRBJ2-3; D perhaps matches TRBD2 (6 bases). There are 11 residues in the CDR3. Germline CDR1 and CDR2: MDHEN and SYDVKM. V was cut by 3 bases and J by 8 bases, with 6 bases left in between. In DNA form, the CDR3 reads TGTGCCAGCAGTTTGGGAGGTACGCAGTATTTT. Amino acid sequence: CASSLGGTQYF.

As DNA, the CDR3 is TGTGCCAGCAGCTTAAATCCCCGGGGGGGATATGGCTACACCTTC. Translating it yields CASSLNPRGGYGYTF. The V call is TRBV7-3, the J call TRBJ1-2, with D maybe TRBD1 (5 bases). The length of the CDR3 is 15 residues. Germline values: CDR1 SGHTA, CDR2 FQGTGA. V lost 1 base and J 5 bases, leaving 14 bases between the germline ends.

In this sample, this clone turned up a few times. The chain uses TRBV5-1 and TRBJ2-7, with 11 nucleotides matching TRBD2. With 4 bases clipped from V and 7 bases from J, the junction kept 4 bases outside the gene matches. Germline V gene sequence: CDR1 SGHRS, CDR2 YFSETQ. This CDR3 has 13 amino acids. CDR3 protein: CASSTSGSGEQYF. The DNA for the CDR3 is TGCGCCAGCAGCACTAGCGGGAGTGGAGAGCAGTACTTC.

The genes are TRBV5-1 and TRBJ2-3; D perhaps matches TRBD2 (6 bases). CDR3 length: 16 amino acids. The germline CDR1 and CDR2 sequences are SGHRS and YFSETQ. V shed 4 bases and J shed 4 bases, with 19 bases lying between them. Here the CDR3 reads CASSPHRGGGADTQYF. For the CDR3, the DNA is TGCGCCAGCAGCCCACACCGGGGAGGCGGCGCAGATACGCAGTATTTT.

The chain is built from TRBV27 and TRBJ2-3; TRBD1 might be the D (6 bases). Germline V lookup: CDR1 MNHEY, CDR2 SMNVEV (reference sequence). The V end was cut by 1 base, the J end by 0 bases, with 17 bases between. The CDR3 length is 18 residues. The CDR3 loop is CASSLLNPGQRSTDTQYF. The CDR3 bases are TGTGCCAGCAGTTTATTGAACCCCGGACAGCGAAGCACAGATACGCAGTATTTT.

V gene TRBV9 combines with J gene TRBJ2-2; a weak D match, TRBD2 (5 bases). Germline CDR1 is SGDLS and CDR2 is YYNGEE. CDR3 size: 16 residues. V shed 3 bases and J shed 0 bases, with 12 bases lying between them. The CDR3 protein is CASSGRTGTNTGELFF. The CDR3 DNA follows: TGTGCCAGCAGCGGAAGGACTGGTACGAACACCGGGGAGCTGTTTTTT.

In its sample, this clone was seen a few times. The chain couples TRBV28 to TRBJ1-1, with a weak D call TRBD1 (5 bases). Germline V gene data show CDR1 as MDHEN and CDR2 as SYDVKM. The CDR3 runs 18 residues. Deletions cut 5 bases from V and 4 bases from J, with 26 bases between. The CDR3 region is CASSPRLGRFCRVTEAFF. CDR3 bases: TGTGCCAGCAGTCCCCGCCTGGGGCGTTTTTGTCGTGTCACTGAAGCTTTCTTT.

The chain links TRBV6-1 to TRBJ1-4, with 8 bases matching TRBD1. There are 13 residues in the CDR3. V shed 11 bases, J shed 7 bases, and the junction held 9 bases outside the gene matches. Germline CDR1 and CDR2: MNHNS and SASEGT. The DNA of the CDR3 is TGTGCCGTGGGTGGGACAGGTGGTGAAAAACTGTTTTTT. Encoded protein: CAVGGTGGEKLFF.

The chain carries TRBV21-1 and TRBJ2-2; the table's D call TRBD2 went unverified against the DNA. TRBV21-1 is tagged as a pseudogene. The length of the CDR3 is 16 residues. CDR3 sequence reads: CASTHIAGLDTGELFF. The CDR3 bases are TGTGCCAGCACCCATATCGCGGGACTTGACACCGGGGAGCTGTTTTTT.

CDR3 bases: TGTGCCAGCAGCTTAGTGGTCACCGAGGCACCCCTCCACTTT. Translated, it gives CASSLVVTEAPLHF. This chain joins TRBV7-8 and TRBJ1-6; no clear D. CDR1 is SGHVS, CDR2 FQNEAQ, per germline. This CDR3 has 14 residues. V gave up 1 base and J gave up 11 bases, with 12 bases separating them.

The gene calls are TRBV19 and TRBJ2-6; D gene ambiguous. The ends were cut back, 1 base at V and 2 bases at J, with 6 bases in the middle. There are 15 residues in the CDR3. The germline V gene encodes CDR1 LNHDA and CDR2 SQIVND (reference sequence). CDR3 protein: CASSIGGAGANVLTF. The CDR3 DNA reads as TGTGCCAGTAGTATAGGAGGCGCTGGGGCCAACGTCCTGACTTTC. The whole variable domain, remainder taken from reference TRBV19 and TRBJ2-6, is DGGITQSPKYLFRKEGQNVTLSCEQNLNHDAMYWYRQDPGQGLRLIYYSQIVNDFQKGDIAEGYSVSREKKESFPLTVTSAQKNPTAFYLCASSIGGAGANVLTFGAGSRLTVL.

This clone was observed a few times. The chain is built from TRBV4-1 and TRBJ1-1; D may be TRBD1 (5 bases). Germline-derived CDR1 and CDR2 are MGHRA and YSYEKL. The V and J ends lost 0 bases and 7 bases respectively, with 12 bases between them. The CDR3 sequence is 14 residues long. The CDR3 reads CASSQDLTTDEAFF. CDR3 DNA: TGCGCCAGCAGCCAAGATCTTACGACAGATGAAGCTTTCTTT.

The V and J genes are TRBV28 and TRBJ2-2, with D tentatively TRBD1 (6 bases). V shed 5 bases and J shed 5 bases, with 18 bases lying between them. CDR1 and CDR2 from the germline V gene are MDHEN and SYDVKM. The CDR3 is 16 amino acids. The CDR3 DNA reads TGTGCCAGCAGTGTCGACAGGAACCCTGGGACCGGGGAGCTGTTTTTT. Translated: CASSVDRNPGTGELFF.

This clone occurred a few times. The gene calls are TRBV10-3 and TRBJ2-3, with 13 bases that match TRBD2. From germline, CDR1 is ENHRY and CDR2 SYGVKD. The V segment lost 2 bases and the J segment 4 bases; nucleotides outside the gene matches: 6. This CDR3 has 17 residues. The CDR3 region is CAISELLAGGPADTQYF. The CDR3 DNA reads TGTGCCATCAGTGAGCTACTAGCGGGGGGGCCAGCAGATACGCAGTATTTT.

The rearrangement links TRBV7-9 to TRBJ2-7; 8 nucleotides line up with TRBD2. Trimming at V came to 5 bases and at J to 3 bases, leaving 6 bases not matched to a gene. The CDR3 covers 14 residues. CDR1 and CDR2 from the germline V gene are SEHNR and FQNEAQ (reference sequence). CDR3 nucleotides: TGTGCCAGCAGCAAGACTAGCGTGGTCTACGAGCAGTACTTC. Translation gives CASSKTSVVYEQYF.

The chain recombines TRBV19 with TRBJ1-2, with TRBD1 matching over 10 bases. The germline gives CDR1 LNHDA, CDR2 SQIVND (reference sequence). V lost 5 bases, J lost 2 bases, and 20 bases stayed unmatched. The CDR3 spans 20 residues. The CDR3 nucleotides read TGTGCCAGTAGTGATGACGGTACCGAGGGACAGGGGTGGTTAAACTATGGCTACACCTTC. This gives the protein CASSDDGTEGQGWLNYGYTF.

V is TRBV7-3 and J is TRBJ2-1, with 10 bases that match TRBD2. Trimming took 4 bases from V and 8 from J; bases not matched to a gene: 8. In germline, CDR1 is SGHTA, CDR2 FQGTGA. There are 15 residues in the CDR3. The CDR3 coding sequence is TGTGCCAGCAGCTACAGCGGGGGGGCCTTTGATGAGCAGTTCTTC. It yields the protein CASSYSGGAFDEQFF.

The genes are TRBV6-6 and TRBJ2-1; 8 nucleotides line up with TRBD1. The length of the CDR3 is 15 residues. Germline trimming cut 4 bases from V and 5 bases from J; bases unmatched to any gene: 7. Germline V CDR1 and CDR2: MNHNY, SVGAGI (reference sequence). CDR3 sequence (DNA): TGTGCCAGCAGTTTCCGACAGGGGACAGACAATGAGCAGTTCTTC. Residues: CASSFRQGTDNEQFF.

The chain employs TRBV18 and TRBJ1-3; D call uncertain. The length of the CDR3 is 17 residues. Trimming left V 0 bases short and J 1 base short, with 13 bases between. Germline V CDR1 and CDR2: KGHSH, LQKENI. DNA of the CDR3: TGTGCCAGCTCACCACCCGCGACATTTACATCTGGAAACACCATATATTTT. As protein: CASSPPATFTSGNTIYF.

The rearrangement joins TRBV29-1 to TRBJ1-1, with no clear D. In germline, CDR1 is SQVTM, CDR2 ANQGSEA. Trimming stripped 4 bases from V and 7 bases from J, with 10 bases between. The CDR3 extends over 11 amino acids. In DNA, the CDR3 is TGCAGCGTTGGAATGGCTTATGAAGCTTTCTTT. Translating it yields CSVGMAYEAFF.

The J gene is TRBJ1-1, the V gene TRBV29-1; 11 bases match TRBD1. CDR3 length: 15 residues. Looked up from germline, CDR1 is SQVTM and CDR2 is ANQGSEA. With 6 bases clipped from V and 1 base from J, the junction kept 7 bases outside the gene matches. CDR3 DNA: TGCAGCGTCACCGGGACAGGGGGACCGAACACTGAAGCTTTCTTT. It encodes CSVTGTGGPNTEAFF.